This TCR beta chain comes out of a study of cytomegalovirus exposure and HLA in healthy donors. Findings and limits, study-wide: There were 150 to 200 TCR beta chains listed as cytomegalovirus-associated.

Remarks on this clone: What it binds is unknown.

CDR1 SEHNR and CDR2 FQNEAQ come from the germline V gene (reference sequence). Trimming removed 5 bases from V and 4 bases from J, with 11 bases in between. CDR3 length: 13 residues. Generated by immunoSEQ multiplex PCR, the TCRdb table keeps only in-frame clones and is missing some. The sample lists 95,000 to 120,000 clones, nearly 97% occurring once. The chain recombines TRBV7-9 with TRBJ1-1; perhaps TRBD1 as D (6 bases). The specimen was PBMCs. The receptor comes from a woman aged 18-30 years in good health and CMV-seronegative. CDR3 residues: CASSTPGATEAFF. Here the CDR3 DNA reads TGTGCCAGCAGCACCCCAGGGGCCACTGAAGCTTTCTTT.